Presented here are 22 T cell receptor beta chains from one specimen sequenced in a study of blood T cell repertoires in COVID-19. TCRdb's copy holds only in-frame clones and misses some; the assay was immunoSEQ multiplex PCR. The table lists about 240,000 clones, roughly four fifths of them singletons, with approximately 10% in the top ten. Material: peripheral blood. Receptors were obtained from a woman of 80 years or more with acute or convalescent COVID-19.

The chain uses TRBV11-2 and TRBJ2-1; tentatively, D is TRBD1 (6 bases). Trimming pared 6 bases from V and 2 bases from J, leaving 14 bases between. Germline V gene sequence: CDR1 SGHAT, CDR2 FQNNGV. CDR3 length equals 15 residues. DNA of the CDR3: TGTGCCAGCAGTTTTAGCCGGGACACCTACAATGAGCAGTTCTTC. Translated: CASSFSRDTYNEQFF.

CDR3 region: CASSQEGLQNTGELFF. The CDR3, as DNA: TGTGCCAGCAGCCAAGAGGGGCTCCAAAACACCGGGGAGCTGTTTTTT. J is TRBJ2-2 and V is TRBV4-2, with a tentative D call TRBD1 (5 bases). V dropped 0 bases and J dropped 2 bases, with 10 bases sitting between them. This CDR3 spans 16 amino acids. The germline CDR1 and CDR2 sequences are LGHNA and YNFKEQ.

A remark on this clone: The germline gene is not matched at one end of the junction; a read error may be the cause. This sequence joins TRBV6-5 and TRBJ1-2; the match to TRBD1 covers 8 bases. The length of the CDR3 is 13 residues. Germline loops: CDR1 MNHEY, CDR2 SVGAGI. CDR3: CVSSTTDRGGYTF. CDR3 bases: TGTGTCAGCAGTACCACCGACAGGGGTGGCTACACCTTC.

This clone occurred once. This chain joins TRBV4-2 and TRBJ2-7, with 14 bases fitting TRBD2. Per germline, CDR1 LGHNA and CDR2 YNFKEQ. The CDR3 length is 20 residues. After removal of 5 bases from V and 5 bases from J, the junction contained 20 bases not matched to a gene. The CDR3 region has the DNA TGTGCCAGCAGCAAGACGTGGACTAGCGGGGGGCTCACATCGTCCCACGAGCAGTACTTC. This translates into CASSKTWTSGGLTSSHEQYF.

The J gene is TRBJ1-1, the V gene TRBV29-1; D unresolved. This CDR3 has 14 amino acids. Per germline, CDR1 SQVTM and CDR2 ANQGSEA. Between the trimmed V and J ends, which lost 4 bases and 1 base, there was a span of 13 bases. The CDR3 region has the DNA TGCAGCGTTGGGCGGACTTCAGGGAACACTGAAGCTTTCTTT. This gives the protein CSVGRTSGNTEAFF.

The chain uses TRBV6-5 and TRBJ1-2, with no clear D. Germline CDR1 reads MNHEY; CDR2 reads SVGAGI. V lost 6 bases and J lost 8, with 16 bases in between. The CDR3 loop spans 13 amino acids. CDR3 coding DNA: TGTGCCAGCAGGTCGGGAGGTTATGACGGCTACACCTTC. Amino acids: CASRSGGYDGYTF.

The CDR3 nucleotides read TGTGCCAGCACGGAGGCTAGCGGGGGAACCTACGAGCAGTACTTC. Translated, it gives CASTEASGGTYEQYF. The chain carries TRBV2 and TRBJ2-7; TRBD2 matches 10 bases. The J segment lost 2 bases and the V segment lost 7 bases, leaving 8 bases of the junction unmatched. CDR3 length: 15 amino acids. Germline lookup yields CDR1 SNHLY and CDR2 FYNNEI.

The chain has TRBV28 and TRBJ1-6; D is uncertain. Trimming took off 5 bases at V and 10 bases at J, with 18 bases between the two ends. Germline values: CDR1 MDHEN, CDR2 SYDVKM. This CDR3 is 15 amino acids long. The DNA for the CDR3 is TGTGCCAGCAGTCCAGACCTTACCGGGATCTCACCCCTCCACTTT. Amino acids: CASSPDLTGISPLHF.

The gene calls are TRBV19 and TRBJ1-2, with D maybe TRBD1 (5 bases). Germline V CDR1 and CDR2: LNHDA, SQIVND (reference sequence). V shed 6 bases and J shed 1 base, with 21 bases lying between them. This CDR3 has 17 amino acids. The CDR3 DNA reads as TGTGCCAGTAGCAAATCCGCTGGGGCGGAAATTAACTATGGCTACACCTTC. This sequence encodes CASSKSAGAEINYGYTF.

V gene TRBV11-2 combines with J gene TRBJ1-3; no clear D. The length of the CDR3 is 14 residues. CDR1 SGHAT and CDR2 FQNNGV come from the germline V gene. The germline V and J ends were trimmed by 5 bases and 4 bases, with 12 bases remaining between them. The CDR3 DNA reads TGTGCCAGCAGCCCCTTAGGACTGGGAAACACCATATATTTT. It specifies CASSPLGLGNTIYF.

The V gene is TRBV10-3, the J gene TRBJ1-5; TRBD1 agrees at 7 bases. Trimming at V came to 3 bases and at J to 4 bases, leaving 6 bases not matched to a gene. From germline, CDR1 is ENHRY and CDR2 SYGVKD. The CDR3 is 15 amino acids. CDR3: CAISDPGTANQPQHF. The CDR3 DNA reads TGTGCCATCAGTGATCCCGGGACAGCAAATCAGCCCCAGCATTTT.

The chain links TRBV4-2 to TRBJ1-2; 10 positions agree with TRBD1. V shed 4 bases and J 4 bases; nucleotides not matched to a gene: 3. In germline, CDR1 is LGHNA, CDR2 YNFKEQ. The length of the CDR3 is 14 residues. This CDR3 reads CASSRDRGGYGYTF. CDR3 DNA sequence: TGTGCCAGCAGCCGGGACAGGGGAGGCTATGGCTACACCTTC.

V gene TRBV29-1 combines with J gene TRBJ1-1; 11 nucleotides align to TRBD1. Germline lookup yields CDR1 SQVTM and CDR2 ANQGSEA. Germline trimming cut 3 bases from V and 10 bases from J; bases unmatched to any gene: 10. The length of the CDR3 is 14 residues. The chain's CDR3 is CSVDVGQGAVVAFF. The CDR3 DNA is TGCAGCGTTGACGTAGGACAGGGGGCCGTAGTAGCTTTCTTT.

V gene TRBV5-4 combines with J gene TRBJ1-1; D perhaps matches TRBD1 (6 bases). CDR1 and CDR2 from the germline V gene are SGHNT and YYREEE (reference sequence). There are 15 residues in the CDR3. V lost 4 bases, J lost 0 bases, and 13 bases lay in between. The CDR3 spells CASSTSGTLNTEAFF. In nucleotides, the CDR3 is TGTGCCAGCAGCACCTCCGGGACATTGAACACTGAAGCTTTCTTT.

The chain combines TRBV5-1 with TRBJ2-2, with 7 bases matching TRBD1. Unmatched junction bases numbered 7, after V lost 4 bases and J lost 4 bases. The germline gives CDR1 SGHRS, CDR2 YFSETQ. The CDR3 is made up of 15 amino acids. CDR3 region: CASSLTGQITGELFF. DNA for the CDR3: TGCGCCAGCAGCCTGACAGGGCAGATCACCGGGGAGCTGTTTTTT.

The V call is TRBV12-3 or TRBV12-4, the J call TRBJ2-7, with D uncertain. The V and J ends lost 6 bases and 0 bases respectively, with 9 bases between them. The length of the CDR3 is 13 residues. CDR3 loop: CASSLFSSYEQYF. The CDR3, as DNA: TGTGCCAGCAGCCTATTTAGCTCCTACGAGCAGTACTTC.

In this sample, this clone turned up once. The chain couples TRBV28 to TRBJ1-3; 7 bases agree with TRBD1. Germline lookup yields CDR1 MDHEN and CDR2 SYDVKM. CDR3 size: 16 residues. Trimming took 6 bases from V and 0 from J; bases not matched to a gene: 8. CDR3 coding DNA: TGTGCCAGCAGCTCACCCTGGACAGGCTCTGGAAACACCATATATTTT. This codes for CASSSPWTGSGNTIYF.

The chain couples TRBV7-2 to TRBJ2-7; 7 bases agree with TRBD1. The CDR3 is 14 residues long. Trimming removed 2 bases from V and 3 bases from J; junction bases left unmatched: 4. Germline CDR1 SGHTA, CDR2 FQGNSA. The CDR3 is CASSLRPGGYEQYF. In DNA, the CDR3 is TGTGCCAGCAGCTTAAGGCCAGGGGGCTACGAGCAGTACTTC.

The V gene is TRBV5-1, the J gene TRBJ1-1; maybe TRBD1 (5 bases). There are 14 residues in the CDR3. Germline V gene data show CDR1 as SGHRS and CDR2 as YFSETQ. The germline V and J ends were trimmed by 2 bases and 5 bases, with 13 bases remaining between them. The CDR3 loop is CASSFDPQGTEAFF. The CDR3 region has the DNA TGCGCCAGCAGCTTTGACCCGCAGGGAACTGAAGCTTTCTTT.

On this clone: At one end the junction does not follow the germline gene, possibly because of a read error. The chain recombines TRBV4-1 with TRBJ1-1, with 10 bases lining up with TRBD1. Germline V lookup: CDR1 MGHRA, CDR2 YSYEKL. This CDR3 is 14 amino acids long. The CDR3 region is CASSEDRGRIEAFF. CDR3 sequence (DNA): TGCGCCAGCAGCGAAGACAGGGGGCGGATTGAAGCTTTCTTT.

The chain is built from TRBV4-1 and TRBJ1-2; a weak D match, TRBD1 (5 bases). This CDR3 comprises 15 residues. Per the germline V gene, CDR1 is MGHRA and CDR2 is YSYEKL. With 3 bases removed from V and 7 bases from J, the gap between germline ends came to 18 bases. The CDR3, as DNA: TGCGCCAGCAGCCAGAGCAGGGACTTCCTCCTTGGCTACACCTTC. This codes for CASSQSRDFLLGYTF.

CDR3 sequence: CASSQRGQGARGYTF. The CDR3 nucleotides are TGTGCCAGCAGCCAAAGGGGACAGGGGGCTAGGGGCTACACCTTC. The chain uses TRBV3-1 (or the pseudogene TRBV3-2) and TRBJ1-2; 12 nucleotides match TRBD1. V shed 2 bases, J shed 8 bases, and the junction held 6 bases outside the gene matches. Per the germline V gene, CDR1 is LGHDT and CDR2 is YNNKEL (reference sequence). This CDR3 contains 15 residues.